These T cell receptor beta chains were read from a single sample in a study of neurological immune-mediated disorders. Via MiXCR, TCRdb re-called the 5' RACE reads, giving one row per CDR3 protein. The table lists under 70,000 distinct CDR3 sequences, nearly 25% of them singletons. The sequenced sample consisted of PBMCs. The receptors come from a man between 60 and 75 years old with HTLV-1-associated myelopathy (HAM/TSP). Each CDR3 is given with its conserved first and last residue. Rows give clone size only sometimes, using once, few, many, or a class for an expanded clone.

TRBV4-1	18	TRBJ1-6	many	CASSQYTPPSTENSPLHF
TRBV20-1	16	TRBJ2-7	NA	CSASWTSGRSTYEQYF
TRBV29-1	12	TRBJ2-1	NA	CSTPTSYNEQFF
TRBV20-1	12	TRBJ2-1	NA	CSARRGYNEQFF
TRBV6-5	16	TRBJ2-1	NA	CASSYTRQGMVNEQFF
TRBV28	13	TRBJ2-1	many	CASKETGWDEQFF
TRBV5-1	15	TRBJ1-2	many	CASNRGGQGNYGYTF
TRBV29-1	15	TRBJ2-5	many	CSVTTRPGSQETQYF
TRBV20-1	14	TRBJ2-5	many	CSAGESIRQETQYF
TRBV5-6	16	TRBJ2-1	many	CASSSIAGESYNEQFF
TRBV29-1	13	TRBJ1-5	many	CSIGEGVHQPQHF
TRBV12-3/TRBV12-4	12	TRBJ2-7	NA	CASGQGWYEQYF
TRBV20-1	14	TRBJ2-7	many	CSARVSGGISEQYF
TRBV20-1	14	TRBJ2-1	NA	CSAPRSGTYNEQFF
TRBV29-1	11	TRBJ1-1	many	CSVSSNTEAFF
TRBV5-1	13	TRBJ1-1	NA	CASSLGEATEAFF